This T cell receptor beta chain was recorded in a study of cytomegalovirus exposure and HLA in healthy donors. Study-wide results and caveats: Indistinguishable V segments such as TRBV6-2 and TRBV6-3 were excluded. HLA-A and HLA-B allele assignments for most subjects were reportedly predicted accurately using TCR beta sequences.

Germline V gives CDR1 SGHTA, CDR2 FQGNSA. J lost 0 bases, V lost 5 bases, and 9 bases had no gene match. The CDR3 spans 17 residues. Remarks on this clone: Its antigen is unidentified.

Primers included in the PCR were 60 Vbeta and 13 Jbeta primers. How the authors handled the data: Unique TCR beta chains numbered about 80 million in a later analysis, with roughly 11 million shared. The table came from immunoSEQ multiplex PCR; TCRdb's copy has only in-frame clones and leaves some out. V and J calls and clone size are those listed in that table; D and trimming were worked out from the DNA. This sample yields approximately 140,000 clones, of which less than 85% are seen a single time; less than 2% belongs to the top ten. The sequence derives from a man aged 35 to 55 in good health and CMV-seronegative. V usage is TRBV7-2 and J usage is TRBJ2-7; 11 nucleotides match TRBD2. Source material: PBMCs. CDR3 in DNA: TGTGCCAGCAGCCTACGATTGACTAGCGGGGACTCCTACGAGCAGTACTTC. This encodes CASSLRLTSGDSYEQYF.